Listed here is a single TCR beta chain. Germline V lookup: CDR1 MNHEY, CDR2 SVGAGI. Deletions cut 8 bases from V and 6 bases from J, with 14 bases between. This CDR3 is built from 12 residues. These data are taken from a study of radiation and T cells in renal cell carcinoma. Regarding time point: blood 4 weeks post-SBRT, at nephrectomy. Treatment reported: 15 Gy SBRT to primary tumor, nephrectomy 4 weeks later. TCRdb's table, derived via immunoSEQ multiplex PCR, lists solely in-frame clones and lacks some. The profile shows about 86,000 clones, approximately 80% of them singletons. This TCR was recovered from a middle-aged man with renal cell carcinoma. The sample was blood, taken from a patient whose treatment included radiotherapy and nephrectomy. The rearrangement uses TRBV6-5 and TRBJ2-7; weak D call: TRBD2 (5 bases). This CDR3 is CASFRVGGEQYF. CDR3 DNA sequence: TGTGCCAGCTTTAGGGTCGGAGGCGAGCAGTACTTC.